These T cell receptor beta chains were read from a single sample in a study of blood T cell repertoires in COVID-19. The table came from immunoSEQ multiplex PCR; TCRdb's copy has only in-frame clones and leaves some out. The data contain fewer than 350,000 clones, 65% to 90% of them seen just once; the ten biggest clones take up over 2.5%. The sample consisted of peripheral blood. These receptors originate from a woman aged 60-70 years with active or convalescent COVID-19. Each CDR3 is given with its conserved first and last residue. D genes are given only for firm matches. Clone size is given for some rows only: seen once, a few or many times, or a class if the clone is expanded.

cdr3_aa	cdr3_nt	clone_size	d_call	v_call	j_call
CASSGTGNANEKLFF	TGCGCCAGCAGCGGGACAGGGAATGCTAATGAAAAACTGTTTTTT	-	TRBD1	TRBV5-1	TRBJ1-4
CAISEADRVGRETQYF	TGTGCCATCAGTGAGGCGGACAGGGTAGGGCGAGAGACCCAGTACTTC	-	TRBD1	TRBV10-3	TRBJ2-5
CASSGFTGGTEAFF	TGTGCCAGCAGCGGTTTTACAGGGGGAACTGAAGCTTTCTTT	-	TRBD1	TRBV14	TRBJ1-1
CACGTGSSGYTF	TGTGCCTGCGGGACAGGGTCCTCGGGCTACACCTTC	-	TRBD1	TRBV3-1/TRBV3-2	TRBJ1-2
CASSRGISGNTIYF	TGTGCCAGCAGCCGGGGGATCTCTGGAAACACCATATATTTT	-	-	TRBV5-8	TRBJ1-3
CAISGPTIAGGPGAKNIQYF	TGTGCCATCAGTGGCCCCACTATAGCGGGGGGGCCGGGGGCCAAAAACATTCAGTACTTC	-	TRBD2	TRBV10-3	TRBJ2-4
CAISDLSSYNEQFF	TGTGCCATCAGTGACCTTAGCTCCTACAATGAGCAGTTCTTC	-	-	TRBV10-3	TRBJ2-1
CASIETTGGAGTGELFF	TGTGCCAGCATCGAAACTACAGGGGGCGCGGGCACCGGGGAGCTGTTTTTT	-	TRBD1	TRBV7-9	TRBJ2-2
CASSPGQRSYEQYF	TGCGCCAGCAGCCCGGGACAGCGCTCCTACGAGCAGTACTTC	-	TRBD1	TRBV4-1	TRBJ2-7
CASSYGTGSQYF	TGTGCCAGCAGTTACGGGACAGGGTCGCAGTACTTC	-	TRBD1	TRBV6-5	TRBJ2-7
CASSFTGANQPQHF	TGTGCCAGCAGTTTCACAGGGGCAAATCAGCCCCAGCATTTT	-	TRBD1	TRBV27	TRBJ1-5
CASSSTGTGSHEQYF	TGTGCCAGCAGCTCAACCGGGACAGGAAGCCACGAGCAGTACTTC	-	TRBD1	TRBV13	TRBJ2-7
CAIGGGDNEQFF	TGTGCCATCGGAGGGGGGGACAATGAGCAGTTCTTC	once	-	TRBV10-3	TRBJ2-1
CASSLARGQGSEQFF	TGTGCCAGCAGCTTAGCGCGGGGACAGGGGAGTGAGCAGTTCTTC	-	TRBD1	TRBV7-9	TRBJ2-1
CASSRDRAYNEQFF	TGTGCCAGCAGCAGGGACAGGGCCTACAATGAGCAGTTCTTC	-	TRBD1	TRBV11-3	TRBJ2-1